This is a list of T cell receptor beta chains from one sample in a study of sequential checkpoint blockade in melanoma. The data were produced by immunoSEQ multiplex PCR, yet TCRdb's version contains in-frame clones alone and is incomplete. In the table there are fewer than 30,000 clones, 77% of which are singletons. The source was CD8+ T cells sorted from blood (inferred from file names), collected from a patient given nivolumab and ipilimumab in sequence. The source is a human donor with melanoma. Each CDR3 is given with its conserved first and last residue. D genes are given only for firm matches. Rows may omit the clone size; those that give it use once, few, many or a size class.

cdr3_aa: CASSQVSTGSYGYTF
cdr3_nt: TGCGCCAGCAGCCAAGTCTCGACAGGATCTTATGGCTACACCTTC
v_call: TRBV4-3
cdr3_length: 15
clone_size: .
d_call: .
j_call: TRBJ1-2

cdr3_aa: CASRRTATNEKLFF
cdr3_nt: TGTGCCAGCAGGCGGACAGCAACTAATGAAAAACTGTTTTTT
v_call: TRBV7-8
cdr3_length: 14
clone_size: once
d_call: .
j_call: TRBJ1-4

cdr3_aa: CSVWSVEGYNEQFF
cdr3_nt: TGCAGCGTATGGAGCGTGGAGGGTTACAATGAGCAGTTCTTC
v_call: TRBV29-1
cdr3_length: 14
clone_size: .
d_call: .
j_call: TRBJ2-1

cdr3_aa: CSVEVRDSNEQFF
cdr3_nt: TGCAGCGTTGAGGTCAGGGATTCCAATGAGCAGTTCTTC
v_call: TRBV29-1
cdr3_length: 13
clone_size: .
d_call: .
j_call: TRBJ2-1

cdr3_aa: CSARVDFTQYF
cdr3_nt: TGCAGTGCTAGAGTGGACTTTACGCAGTATTTT
v_call: TRBV20-1
cdr3_length: 11
clone_size: .
d_call: .
j_call: TRBJ2-3

cdr3_aa: CASIGEAYNEQFF
cdr3_nt: TGTGCCAGCATCGGGGAGGCCTACAATGAGCAGTTCTTC
v_call: TRBV2
cdr3_length: 13
clone_size: .
d_call: .
j_call: TRBJ2-1

cdr3_aa: CASMGLYNEQFF
cdr3_nt: TGTGCCAGCATGGGGCTGTACAATGAGCAGTTCTTC
v_call: TRBV6-5
cdr3_length: 12
clone_size: .
d_call: .
j_call: TRBJ2-1

cdr3_aa: CASSLYASGGAGGSTDTQYF
cdr3_nt: TGTGCCAGCAGTTTATATGCTAGCGGGGGGGCCGGGGGGTCCACAGATACGCAGTATTTT
v_call: TRBV28
cdr3_length: 20
clone_size: .
d_call: TRBD2
j_call: TRBJ2-3

cdr3_aa: CASSSPPGNQPQHF
cdr3_nt: TGTGCCAGCAGTTCCCCCCCCGGCAATCAGCCCCAGCATTTT
v_call: TRBV6-5
cdr3_length: 14
clone_size: .
d_call: .
j_call: TRBJ1-5

cdr3_aa: CASRTGTSGGYEQYF
cdr3_nt: TGTGCCAGCAGAACCGGGACTAGCGGGGGCTACGAGCAGTACTTC
v_call: TRBV6-5
cdr3_length: 15
clone_size: .
d_call: TRBD2
j_call: TRBJ2-7

cdr3_aa: CASSPRQGEVSEAFF
cdr3_nt: TGTGCCAGCAGCCCTCGACAGGGTGAAGTATCTGAAGCTTTCTTT
v_call: TRBV7-8
cdr3_length: 15
clone_size: once
d_call: TRBD1
j_call: TRBJ1-1

cdr3_aa: CARRRSNYGLEAFF
cdr3_nt: TGTGCCAGAAGAAGGAGCAATTATGGTCTTGAAGCTTTCTTT
v_call: TRBV19
cdr3_length: 14
clone_size: .
d_call: .
j_call: TRBJ1-1

cdr3_aa: CASSEDSTDTQYF
cdr3_nt: TGTGCCAGCAGCGAGGACTCCACAGATACGCAGTATTTT
v_call: TRBV9
cdr3_length: 13
clone_size: once
d_call: .
j_call: TRBJ2-3

cdr3_aa: CASSLSFPAYEQYF
cdr3_nt: TGTGCCAGCAGCTTGTCGTTTCCCGCCTACGAGCAGTACTTC
v_call: TRBV5-5
cdr3_length: 14
clone_size: .
d_call: .
j_call: TRBJ2-7

cdr3_aa: CASRPGSYNSPLHF
cdr3_nt: TGTGCCAGCAGGCCCGGTTCCTATAATTCACCCCTCCACTTT
v_call: TRBV7-9
cdr3_length: 14
clone_size: .
d_call: .
j_call: TRBJ1-6

cdr3_aa: CATGDGLDNEQFF
cdr3_nt: TGTGCCACAGGGGATGGACTTGACAATGAGCAGTTCTTC
v_call: TRBV6-4
cdr3_length: 13
clone_size: .
d_call: .
j_call: TRBJ2-1

cdr3_aa: CASSPGTDYEQYF
cdr3_nt: TGTGCCAGCAGCCCGGGGACTGACTACGAGCAGTACTTC
v_call: TRBV6-5
cdr3_length: 13
clone_size: .
d_call: .
j_call: TRBJ2-7

cdr3_aa: CASSHTSGQENIQYF
cdr3_nt: TGTGCCAGCAGCCATACTAGCGGACAAGAAAACATTCAGTACTTC
v_call: TRBV4-2
cdr3_length: 15
clone_size: few
d_call: TRBD2
j_call: TRBJ2-4

cdr3_aa: CASSQDSGVLYEQYF
cdr3_nt: TGTGCCAGTAGCCAGGACAGTGGGGTCTTGTACGAGCAGTACTTC
v_call: TRBV19
cdr3_length: 15
clone_size: .
d_call: .
j_call: TRBJ2-7

cdr3_aa: CASLAGEETQYF
cdr3_nt: TGTGCCAGCCTGGCGGGGGAAGAGACCCAGTACTTC
v_call: TRBV6-1
cdr3_length: 12
clone_size: .
d_call: TRBD2
j_call: TRBJ2-5

cdr3_aa: CASSPFSSSYEQYF
cdr3_nt: TGTGCCAGCAGTCCCTTTTCTAGCTCCTACGAGCAGTACTTC
v_call: TRBV9
cdr3_length: 14
clone_size: .
d_call: .
j_call: TRBJ2-7

cdr3_aa: CASSLDVGGGMNTEAFF
cdr3_nt: TGTGCCAGCAGCTTAGATGTGGGTGGAGGGATGAACACTGAAGCTTTCTTT
v_call: TRBV11-2
cdr3_length: 17
clone_size: .
d_call: .
j_call: TRBJ1-1

cdr3_aa: CASSLSGGISYEQYF
cdr3_nt: TGTGCCAGCAGCCTTAGCGGGGGGATCTCCTACGAGCAGTACTTC
v_call: TRBV5-4
cdr3_length: 15
clone_size: .
d_call: TRBD2
j_call: TRBJ2-7

cdr3_aa: CASSPNPYEQYF
cdr3_nt: TGTGCCAGCAGTCCCAATCCCTACGAGCAGTACTTC
v_call: TRBV7-9
cdr3_length: 12
clone_size: few
d_call: .
j_call: TRBJ2-7

cdr3_aa: CASSWGGDTQYF
cdr3_nt: TGTGCCAGTAGTTGGGGGGGAGATACGCAGTATTTT
v_call: TRBV19
cdr3_length: 12
clone_size: .
d_call: TRBD2
j_call: TRBJ2-3

cdr3_aa: CASSVAQGEQYF
cdr3_nt: TGTGCCAGCAGCGTAGCTCAGGGCGAGCAGTACTTC
v_call: TRBV9
cdr3_length: 12
clone_size: .
d_call: .
j_call: TRBJ2-7

cdr3_aa: CASSSPLDRPSEELFF
cdr3_nt: TGTGCCAGCAGCTCACCCCTGGACAGACCTTCGGAGGAGCTGTTTTTT
v_call: TRBV9
cdr3_length: 16
clone_size: .
d_call: .
j_call: TRBJ2-2

cdr3_aa: CASSLSGQGYQPQHF
cdr3_nt: TGTGCCAGCAGTTTATCGGGACAGGGGTATCAGCCCCAGCATTTT
v_call: TRBV28
cdr3_length: 15
clone_size: .
d_call: TRBD1
j_call: TRBJ1-5

cdr3_aa: CASSLDRAAGYTF
cdr3_nt: TGTGCCAGCAGTTTGGACAGGGCCGCGGGCTACACCTTC
v_call: TRBV27
cdr3_length: 13
clone_size: .
d_call: TRBD1
j_call: TRBJ1-2

cdr3_aa: CASSVLEGETQYF
cdr3_nt: TGTGCCAGCAGTGTCTTGGAGGGGGAGACCCAGTACTTC
v_call: TRBV28
cdr3_length: 13
clone_size: .
d_call: .
j_call: TRBJ2-5

cdr3_aa: CASSLWTGGTYGYTF
cdr3_nt: TGTGCCAGCAGCTTGTGGACAGGGGGTACCTATGGCTACACCTTC
v_call: TRBV5-6
cdr3_length: 15
clone_size: .
d_call: TRBD1
j_call: TRBJ1-2

cdr3_aa: CASLGRNSGNTIYF
cdr3_nt: TGTGCCAGCTTGGGCAGGAACTCTGGAAACACCATATATTTT
v_call: TRBV7-9
cdr3_length: 14
clone_size: .
d_call: .
j_call: TRBJ1-3

cdr3_aa: CASSWSTASNQPQHF
cdr3_nt: TGTGCCAGCAGTTGGAGTACGGCTAGCAATCAGCCCCAGCATTTT
v_call: TRBV28
cdr3_length: 15
clone_size: .
d_call: .
j_call: TRBJ1-5

cdr3_aa: CASSEGFRRGQPQHF
cdr3_nt: TGTGCCAGCAGCGAGGGATTTAGGAGGGGACAGCCCCAGCATTTT
v_call: TRBV9
cdr3_length: 15
clone_size: .
d_call: .
j_call: TRBJ1-5

cdr3_aa: CASSLDNYNEQFF
cdr3_nt: TGCGCCAGCAGCTTGGACAACTACAATGAGCAGTTCTTC
v_call: TRBV5-1
cdr3_length: 13
clone_size: .
d_call: .
j_call: TRBJ2-1

cdr3_aa: CASSEGGSYEQYF
cdr3_nt: TGTGCCAGCAGTGAGGGGGGGTCCTACGAGCAGTACTTC
v_call: TRBV6-1
cdr3_length: 13
clone_size: once
d_call: TRBD2
j_call: TRBJ2-7

cdr3_aa: CASSLSNTEAFF
cdr3_nt: TGTGCCAGCAGCTTGTCTAACACTGAAGCTTTCTTT
v_call: TRBV5-4
cdr3_length: 12
clone_size: .
d_call: .
j_call: TRBJ1-1

cdr3_aa: CATGEDTGELFF
cdr3_nt: TGTGCTACGGGGGAGGACACCGGGGAGCTGTTTTTT
v_call: TRBV7-6
cdr3_length: 12
clone_size: few
d_call: .
j_call: TRBJ2-2

cdr3_aa: CASSLVSQGEAFF
cdr3_nt: TGTGCCAGCAGCTTAGTATCCCAGGGTGAAGCTTTCTTT
v_call: TRBV11-2
cdr3_length: 13
clone_size: .
d_call: .
j_call: TRBJ1-1

cdr3_aa: CASSQDFGIYNSPLHF
cdr3_nt: TGCGCCAGCAGCCAAGATTTCGGGATCTATAATTCACCCCTCCACTTT
v_call: TRBV4-1
cdr3_length: 16
clone_size: .
d_call: .
j_call: TRBJ1-6

cdr3_aa: CASSSGQGYLAEETQYF
cdr3_nt: TGTGCCAGCAGCTCCGGACAGGGCTACCTAGCGGAAGAGACCCAGTACTTC
v_call: TRBV7-9
cdr3_length: 17
clone_size: .
d_call: .
j_call: TRBJ2-5

cdr3_aa: CASSLVLPANSPLHF
cdr3_nt: TGTGCCAGCAGCTTAGTGTTGCCAGCGAATTCACCCCTCCACTTT
v_call: TRBV11-2
cdr3_length: 15
clone_size: .
d_call: .
j_call: TRBJ1-6

cdr3_aa: CASSYSTDSGNTIYF
cdr3_nt: TGTGCCAGCAGTTACTCGACAGACTCTGGAAACACCATATATTTT
v_call: TRBV6-5
cdr3_length: 15
clone_size: .
d_call: .
j_call: TRBJ1-3

cdr3_aa: CASSLLPGWYGYTF
cdr3_nt: TGTGCCAGCAGCTTACTCCCGGGTTGGTATGGCTACACCTTC
v_call: TRBV7-9
cdr3_length: 14
clone_size: once
d_call: .
j_call: TRBJ1-2

cdr3_aa: CAWSVQGNEQYF
cdr3_nt: TGTGCCTGGAGTGTACAGGGGAACGAGCAGTACTTC
v_call: TRBV30
cdr3_length: 12
clone_size: .
d_call: TRBD1
j_call: TRBJ2-7

cdr3_aa: CASSLGGGYNEQFF
cdr3_nt: TGTGCCAGCAGTTTAGGCGGGGGCTACAATGAGCAGTTCTTC
v_call: TRBV27
cdr3_length: 14
clone_size: .
d_call: TRBD2
j_call: TRBJ2-1

cdr3_aa: CATSRDRETGELFF
cdr3_nt: TGTGCCACCAGCAGAGATAGAGAAACCGGGGAGCTGTTTTTT
v_call: TRBV15
cdr3_length: 14
clone_size: .
d_call: .
j_call: TRBJ2-2

cdr3_aa: CASSRSGGPTPGELFF
cdr3_nt: TGCGCCAGCAGCCGGTCGGGGGGGCCGACTCCCGGGGAGCTGTTTTTT
v_call: TRBV4-3
cdr3_length: 16
clone_size: few
d_call: TRBD2
j_call: TRBJ2-2

cdr3_aa: CASSHITEAFF
cdr3_nt: TGTGCCAGCAGTCACATCACTGAAGCTTTCTTT
v_call: TRBV7-8
cdr3_length: 11
clone_size: .
d_call: .
j_call: TRBJ1-1

cdr3_aa: CASSPAGGHYEQYF
cdr3_nt: TGCGCCAGCAGCCCCGCAGGGGGCCACTACGAGCAGTACTTC
v_call: TRBV5-1
cdr3_length: 14
clone_size: .
d_call: TRBD1
j_call: TRBJ2-7

cdr3_aa: CAVADRYNEQFF
cdr3_nt: TGTGCCGTAGCGGACAGGTACAATGAGCAGTTCTTC
v_call: TRBV6-6
cdr3_length: 12
clone_size: .
d_call: .
j_call: TRBJ2-1